The clone carrying this TCR beta chain was detected once. Here immunoSEQ multiplex PCR was the method, and the copy in TCRdb shows in-frame clones only, minus some. The data show about 110,000 clones, about 89% seen once. Trimming at V came to 7 bases and at J to 4 bases, leaving 6 bases not matched to a gene. The CDR3 spans 13 residues. Germline CDR1 is MNHNY and CDR2 is SVGAGI (reference sequence). The entry originates in a study of blood T cell repertoires in COVID-19. The sample was peripheral blood. This chain connects TRBV6-6 to TRBJ1-1, with TRBD1 matching 7 bases. This receptor was obtained from a man aged 35-49 years with active or convalescent COVID-19. CDR3 in DNA: TGTGCCAGCAACCCGACAGGGATCACTGAAGCTTTCTTT. Amino acid sequence: CASNPTGITEAFF.